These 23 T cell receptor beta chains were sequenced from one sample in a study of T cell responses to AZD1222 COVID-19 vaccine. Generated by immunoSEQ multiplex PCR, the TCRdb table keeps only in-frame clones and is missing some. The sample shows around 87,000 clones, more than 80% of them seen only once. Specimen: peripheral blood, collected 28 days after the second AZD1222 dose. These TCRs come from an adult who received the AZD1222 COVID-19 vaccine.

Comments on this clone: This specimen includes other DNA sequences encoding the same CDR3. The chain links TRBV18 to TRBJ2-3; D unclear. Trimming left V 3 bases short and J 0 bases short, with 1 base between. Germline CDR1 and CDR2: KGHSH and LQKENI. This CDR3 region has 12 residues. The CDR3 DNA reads TGTGCCAGCTCACCCAGCACAGATACGCAGTATTTT. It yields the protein CASSPSTDTQYF.

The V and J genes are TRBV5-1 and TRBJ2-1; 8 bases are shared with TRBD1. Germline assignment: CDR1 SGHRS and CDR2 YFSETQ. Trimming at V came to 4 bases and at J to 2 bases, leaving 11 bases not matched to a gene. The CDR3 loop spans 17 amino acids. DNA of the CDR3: TGCGCCAGCAGCCAGGGACAGGAAGGCACCCCCTACAATGAGCAGTTCTTC. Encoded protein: CASSQGQEGTPYNEQFF.

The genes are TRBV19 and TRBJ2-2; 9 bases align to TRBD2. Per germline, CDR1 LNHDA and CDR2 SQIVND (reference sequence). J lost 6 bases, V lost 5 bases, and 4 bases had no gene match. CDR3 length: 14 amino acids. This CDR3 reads CASSGVAGAGELFF. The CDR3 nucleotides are TGTGCCAGTAGTGGGGTAGCGGGAGCCGGGGAGCTGTTTTTT.

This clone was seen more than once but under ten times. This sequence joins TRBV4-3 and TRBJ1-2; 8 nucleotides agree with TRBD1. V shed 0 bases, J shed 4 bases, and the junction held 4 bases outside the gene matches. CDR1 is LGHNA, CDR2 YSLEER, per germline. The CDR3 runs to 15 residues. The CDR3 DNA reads TGCGCCAGCAGCCAAGAACAGGGGGAAGGCTATGGCTACACCTTC. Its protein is CASSQEQGEGYGYTF.

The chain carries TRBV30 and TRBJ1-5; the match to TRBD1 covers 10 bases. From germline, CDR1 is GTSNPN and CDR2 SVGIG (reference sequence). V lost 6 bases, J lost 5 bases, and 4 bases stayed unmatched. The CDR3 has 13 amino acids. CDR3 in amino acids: CACGQGGDQPQHF. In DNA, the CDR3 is TGTGCCTGCGGACAGGGGGGTGATCAGCCCCAGCATTTT.

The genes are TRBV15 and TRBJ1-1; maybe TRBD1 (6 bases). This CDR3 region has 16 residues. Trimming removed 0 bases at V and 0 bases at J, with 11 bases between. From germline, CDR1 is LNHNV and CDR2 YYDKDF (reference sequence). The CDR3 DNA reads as TGTGCCACCAGCAGAGATCGTAGGGGGGTGAACACTGAAGCTTTCTTT. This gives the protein CATSRDRRGVNTEAFF.

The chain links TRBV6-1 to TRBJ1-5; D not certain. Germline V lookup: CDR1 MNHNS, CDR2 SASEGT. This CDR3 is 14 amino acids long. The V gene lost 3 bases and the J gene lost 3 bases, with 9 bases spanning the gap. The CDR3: CASSESQINQPQHF. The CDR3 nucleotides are TGTGCCAGCAGTGAGTCGCAGATCAATCAGCCCCAGCATTTT.

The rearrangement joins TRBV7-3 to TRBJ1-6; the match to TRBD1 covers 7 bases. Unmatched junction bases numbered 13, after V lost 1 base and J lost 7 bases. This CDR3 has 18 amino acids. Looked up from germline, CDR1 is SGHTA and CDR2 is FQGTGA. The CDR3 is CASSLMGGQTGFNSPLHF. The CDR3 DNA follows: TGTGCCAGCAGCTTAATGGGGGGCCAGACAGGGTTCAATTCACCCCTCCACTTT.

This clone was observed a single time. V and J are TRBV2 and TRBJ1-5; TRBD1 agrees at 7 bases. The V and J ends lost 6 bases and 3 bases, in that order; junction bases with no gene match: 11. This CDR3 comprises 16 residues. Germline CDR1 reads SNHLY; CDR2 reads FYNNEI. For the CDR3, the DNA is TGTGCCAGCAGAGGGGGGCTGGGACAGTCCAATCAGCCCCAGCATTTT. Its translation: CASRGGLGQSNQPQHF. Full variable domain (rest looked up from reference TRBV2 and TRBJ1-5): EPEVTQTPSHQVTQMGQEVILRCVPISNHLYFYWYRQILGQKVEFLVSFYNNEISEKSEIFDDQFSVERPDGSNFTLKIRSTKLEDSAMYFCASRGGLGQSNQPQHFGDGTRLSIL.

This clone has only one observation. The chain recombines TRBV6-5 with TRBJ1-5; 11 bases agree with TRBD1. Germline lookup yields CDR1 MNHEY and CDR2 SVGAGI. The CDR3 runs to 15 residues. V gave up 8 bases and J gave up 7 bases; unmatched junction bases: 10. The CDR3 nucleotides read TGTGCCAGCGGACGGACAGGGGGCGCCGGGCAGCCCCAGCATTTT. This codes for CASGRTGGAGQPQHF.

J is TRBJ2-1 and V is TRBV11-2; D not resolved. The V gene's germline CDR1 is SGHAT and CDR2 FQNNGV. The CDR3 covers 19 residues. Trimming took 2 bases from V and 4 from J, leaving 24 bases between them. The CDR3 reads CASSLSRYGRGNAYNEQFF. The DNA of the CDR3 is TGTGCCAGCAGCTTAAGTAGATACGGGCGTGGTAATGCTTACAATGAGCAGTTCTTC.

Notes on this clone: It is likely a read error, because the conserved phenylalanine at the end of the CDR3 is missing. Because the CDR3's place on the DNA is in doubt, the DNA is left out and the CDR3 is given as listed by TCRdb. The CDR3 spells CASSSMDRGSNI. The chain uses TRBV9 and TRBJ1-1; the table names TRBD1, a call not compared with the DNA. CDR1 and CDR2 (germline): SGDLS, YYNGEE. The CDR3 spans 12 residues, counting both ends.

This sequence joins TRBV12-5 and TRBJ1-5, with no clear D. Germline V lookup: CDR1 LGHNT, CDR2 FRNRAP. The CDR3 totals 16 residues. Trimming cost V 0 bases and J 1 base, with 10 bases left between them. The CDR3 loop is CASGLVLGESNQPQHF. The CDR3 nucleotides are TGTGCTAGTGGTTTGGTACTTGGTGAAAGCAATCAGCCCCAGCATTTT.

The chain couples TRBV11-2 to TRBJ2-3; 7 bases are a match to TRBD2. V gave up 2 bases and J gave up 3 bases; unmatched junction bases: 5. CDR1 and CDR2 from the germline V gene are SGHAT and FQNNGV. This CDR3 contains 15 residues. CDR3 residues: CASSLRSGATDTQYF. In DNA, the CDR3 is TGTGCCAGCAGCTTACGAAGCGGGGCTACAGATACGCAGTATTTT.

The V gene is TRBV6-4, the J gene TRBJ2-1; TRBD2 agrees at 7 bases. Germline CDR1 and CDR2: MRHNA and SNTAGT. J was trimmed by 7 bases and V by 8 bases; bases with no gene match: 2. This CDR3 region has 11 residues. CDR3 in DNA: TGTGCCAGCGGGGAGGGTAATGAGCAGTTCTTC. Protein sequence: CASGEGNEQFF.

In nucleotides, the CDR3 is TGTGCCAGCAGTAGTGGGGCCTCTGGGGCCAACGTCCTGACTTTC. This translates into CASSSGASGANVLTF. J is TRBJ2-6 and V is TRBV2; possibly TRBD1 for D (5 bases). CDR1 and CDR2 (germline): SNHLY, FYNNEI. With 5 bases removed from V and 0 bases from J, the gap between germline ends came to 8 bases. The CDR3 extends over 15 amino acids.

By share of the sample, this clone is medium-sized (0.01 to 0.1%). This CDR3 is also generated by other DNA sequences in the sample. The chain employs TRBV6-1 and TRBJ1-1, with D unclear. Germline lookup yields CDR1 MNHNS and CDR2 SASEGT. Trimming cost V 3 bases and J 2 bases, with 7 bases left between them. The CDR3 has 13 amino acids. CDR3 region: CASSEKENTEAFF. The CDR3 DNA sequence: TGTGCCAGCAGTGAGAAAGAAAACACTGAAGCTTTCTTT.

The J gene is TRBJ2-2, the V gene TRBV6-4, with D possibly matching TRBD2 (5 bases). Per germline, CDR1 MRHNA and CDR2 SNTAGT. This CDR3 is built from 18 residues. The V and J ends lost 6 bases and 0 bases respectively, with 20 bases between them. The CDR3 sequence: CASSLYGLEAANTGELFF. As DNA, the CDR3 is TGTGCCAGCAGCCTCTATGGGCTTGAAGCGGCGAACACCGGGGAGCTGTTTTTT.

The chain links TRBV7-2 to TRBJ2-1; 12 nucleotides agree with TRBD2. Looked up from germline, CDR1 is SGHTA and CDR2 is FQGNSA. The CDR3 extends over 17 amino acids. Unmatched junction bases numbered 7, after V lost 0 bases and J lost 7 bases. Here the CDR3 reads CASSLAITSGGINEQFF. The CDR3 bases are TGTGCCAGCAGCTTAGCAATTACTAGCGGGGGGATTAATGAGCAGTTCTTC.

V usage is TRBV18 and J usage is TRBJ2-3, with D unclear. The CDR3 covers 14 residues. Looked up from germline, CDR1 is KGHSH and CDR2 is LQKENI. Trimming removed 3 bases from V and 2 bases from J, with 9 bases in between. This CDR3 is CASSPPQHTDTQYF. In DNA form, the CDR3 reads TGTGCCAGCTCACCGCCACAACACACAGATACGCAGTATTTT.

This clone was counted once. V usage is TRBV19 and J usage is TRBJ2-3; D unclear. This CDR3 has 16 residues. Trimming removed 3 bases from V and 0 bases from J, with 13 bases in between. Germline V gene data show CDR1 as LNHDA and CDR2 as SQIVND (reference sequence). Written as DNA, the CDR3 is TGTGCCAGTAGTATGGGCCGCGGCGGTAGCACAGATACGCAGTATTTT. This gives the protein CASSMGRGGSTDTQYF.

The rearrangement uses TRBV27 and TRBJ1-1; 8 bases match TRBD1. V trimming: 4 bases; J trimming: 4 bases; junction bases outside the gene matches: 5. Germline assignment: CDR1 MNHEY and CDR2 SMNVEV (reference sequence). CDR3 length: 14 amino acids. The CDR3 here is CASSSTGDGTEAFF. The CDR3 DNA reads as TGTGCCAGCAGTTCGACAGGGGATGGCACTGAAGCTTTCTTT.

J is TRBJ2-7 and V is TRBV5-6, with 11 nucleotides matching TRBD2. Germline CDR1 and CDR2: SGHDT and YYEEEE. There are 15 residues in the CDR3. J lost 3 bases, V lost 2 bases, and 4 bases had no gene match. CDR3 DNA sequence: TGTGCCAGCAGCTTAACTAGCGGGAGAATCTACGAGCAGTACTTC. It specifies CASSLTSGRIYEQYF.